Below are 8 T cell receptor beta chains sequenced from a single sample in a study of blood T cell repertoires in COVID-19. Clones were sequenced by immunoSEQ multiplex PCR, and TCRdb holds only the in-frame ones, with some missing. The repertoire has around 290,000 clones, 75% to 90% of them found once; the top ten carry about 4.6%. Sequencing was carried out using peripheral blood. The receptors come from a man in his forties or fifties with acute or convalescent COVID-19.

The chain has TRBV5-6 and TRBJ2-1; no firm D call. Germline V lookup: CDR1 SGHDT, CDR2 YYEEEE. The CDR3 is 11 amino acids. V was clipped by 4 bases and J by 10 bases, with 9 bases between them. The CDR3 region has the DNA TGTGCCAGCAGCAAGACTTGGGAGCAGTTCTTC. It is translated as CASSKTWEQFF.

V and J are TRBV5-1 and TRBJ2-7; D is perhaps TRBD1 (6 bases). From germline, CDR1 is SGHRS and CDR2 YFSETQ. CDR3 length: 13 amino acids. Deletions cut 3 bases from V and 4 bases from J, with 11 bases between. CDR3 in DNA: TGCGCCAGCAGCTCTCGGACAGCATACGAGCAGTACTTC. It yields the protein CASSSRTAYEQYF.

CDR3 loop: CASSQESSSYNSPLHF. In DNA form, the CDR3 reads TGTGCCAGCAGCCAAGAGTCGAGCTCCTATAATTCACCCCTCCACTTT. The chain uses TRBV4-2 and TRBJ1-6, with D unclear. This CDR3 comprises 16 residues. The V and J ends lost 0 bases and 0 bases respectively, with 6 bases between them. Per germline, CDR1 LGHNA and CDR2 YNFKEQ.

CDR3 nucleotide sequence: TGTGCCAGCAGCTTGAGAACAGGGGGCTTATCCCAGCATTTT. Amino acid sequence: CASSLRTGGLSQHF. The rearrangement uses TRBV5-6 and TRBJ1-5, with 9 bases matching TRBD1. The CDR3 sequence is 14 residues long. V dropped 1 base and J dropped 11; count of bases not matched to a gene: 7. Germline values: CDR1 SGHDT, CDR2 YYEEEE.

V and J are TRBV28 and TRBJ1-5; 7 bases line up with TRBD1. V lost 4 bases and J lost 7; bases outside the gene matches: 4. Germline V CDR1 and CDR2: MDHEN, SYDVKM. This CDR3 has 13 amino acids. The CDR3 region is CASSSWTGQPQHF. CDR3 DNA sequence: TGTGCCAGCAGTTCCTGGACAGGACAGCCCCAGCATTTT.

The V gene is TRBV29-1, the J gene TRBJ1-2; the D is unclear. The germline CDR1 and CDR2 sequences are SQVTM and ANQGSEA. V lost 7 bases to trimming and J lost 4 bases, with 7 bases between them. This CDR3 spans 10 amino acids. The CDR3 protein is CSAFFYGYTF. As DNA, the CDR3 is TGCAGCGCCTTTTTCTATGGCTACACCTTC.

The chain carries TRBV15 and TRBJ1-6, with TRBD1 matching over 7 bases. The CDR3 is made up of 17 amino acids. Looked up from germline, CDR1 is LNHNV and CDR2 is YYDKDF (reference sequence). V trimming: 3 bases; J trimming: 6 bases; junction bases outside the gene matches: 11. CDR3 nucleotides: TGTGCCACCAGCAGTGAATCAGGGGGGTATGGTAATTCACCCCTCCACTTT. The encoded protein is CATSSESGGYGNSPLHF.

This clone was recorded only once. The gene calls are TRBV29-1 and TRBJ1-2; no clear D. V lost 1 base and J 5 bases, leaving 11 bases between the germline ends. Germline V gene data show CDR1 as SQVTM and CDR2 as ANQGSEA. CDR3 length equals 13 residues. CDR3 amino acids: CSVEGLLGYGYTF. The DNA for the CDR3 is TGCAGCGTTGAAGGCCTCCTCGGGTATGGCTACACCTTC.